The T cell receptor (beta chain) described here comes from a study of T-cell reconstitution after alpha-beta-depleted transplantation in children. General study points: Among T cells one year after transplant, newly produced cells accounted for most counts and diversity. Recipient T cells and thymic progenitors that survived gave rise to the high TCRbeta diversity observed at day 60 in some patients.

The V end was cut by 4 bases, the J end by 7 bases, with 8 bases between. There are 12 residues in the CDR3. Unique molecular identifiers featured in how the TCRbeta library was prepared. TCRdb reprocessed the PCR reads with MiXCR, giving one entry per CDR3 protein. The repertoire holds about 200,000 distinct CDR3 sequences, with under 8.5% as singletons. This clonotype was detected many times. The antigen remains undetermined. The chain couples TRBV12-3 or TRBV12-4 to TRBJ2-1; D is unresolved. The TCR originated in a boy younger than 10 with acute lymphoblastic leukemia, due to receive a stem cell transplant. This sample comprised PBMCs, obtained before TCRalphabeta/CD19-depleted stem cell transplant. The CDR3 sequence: CASSSPANEQFF. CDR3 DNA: TGTGCCAGCAGTTCCCCAGCGAATGAGCAGTTCTTC.